This TCR beta chain was captured by sequencing in a study of blood T cell repertoires in COVID-19. Study in general: Samples taken during acute and convalescent COVID-19 were collected in the United States, Italy and Spain. Sources were T cells, B-cell-depleted T cells, or PBMCs; the material itself was cDNA or gDNA.

As handled by the study authors: Estimated nucleated cell counts came from reference gene primer amplification. Here immunoSEQ multiplex PCR was the method, and the copy in TCRdb shows in-frame clones only, minus some. V, J and clone size were drawn from that table, and D and trimming were deduced from the DNA. The profile shows 130,000 or so clones, roughly 90% of them singletons. Germline CDR1 SGDLS, CDR2 YYNGEE. The V and J ends lost 2 bases and 2 bases, in that order; junction bases with no gene match: 1. The CDR3 is 15 amino acids. The source is a man between 65 and 85 years old with active COVID-19. This chain links TRBV9 with TRBJ2-3; 11 nucleotides line up with TRBD2. Sequenced sample: peripheral blood. CDR3: CASSVSGRVTDTQYF. The CDR3 DNA reads as TGTGCCAGCAGCGTTAGCGGGAGGGTCACAGATACGCAGTATTTT.